One and the same sample provided the 9 T cell receptor beta chains below, sequenced in a study of CXCR3-negative and CXCR3-positive naive CD8 T cells. Overall study findings and caveats: Compared with CXCR3-negative naive cells, CXCR3-positive naive cells showed more hydrophobic TRB CDR3s.

These receptors lack a known antigen. Libraries were UMI-labeled 5' RACE TRB cDNA. Using the 5' RACE reads, TCRdb records one entry per CDR3 protein without DNA. Its clone listing holds some 120,000 distinct CDR3 sequences. Sequencing used naive CXCR3+ CD8+ T cells from blood. The sample's subset: CD45RO-CCR7+CD27+CD95- naive CD8+ T cells expressing CXCR3 (TNR3+). The source is a human donor in good health. Some clones in this sample may be carry-over from other donors' samples.

This chain joins TRBV29-1 and TRBJ2-7; without DNA, the TCRdb call of TRBD1 cannot be checked. The CDR3 has 16 residues. Germline V gene sequence: CDR1 SQVTM, CDR2 ANQGSEA. CDR3: CSVEVTDRGDSYEQYF.

The rearrangement joins TRBV7-9 to TRBJ2-3. Germline CDR1 reads SEHNR; CDR2 reads FQNEAQ (reference sequence). This CDR3 spans 15 amino acids. CDR3 protein: CASSLSADSTDTQYF.

V and J are TRBV3-1 and TRBJ2-7. Germline V gene sequence: CDR1 LGHDT, CDR2 YNNKEL (reference sequence). This CDR3 has 13 residues. Here the CDR3 reads CASSQDTYYEQYF.

V and J are TRBV29-1 and TRBJ2-1. From germline, CDR1 is SQVTM and CDR2 ANQGSEA. The CDR3 spans 11 residues. The CDR3 region is CSGRDAEGQFF.

This chain uses TRBV24-1 with TRBJ2-3; the D call of TRBD2 rests on TCRdb alone, since no DNA is present to check it. There are 14 residues in the CDR3. Germline assignment: CDR1 KGHDR and CDR2 SFDVKD. CDR3 region: CATSGRLPSGTQYF.

This chain connects TRBV4-2 to TRBJ2-1; TCRdb indicates TRBD2, and absent DNA this call remains unverified. CDR1 LGHNA and CDR2 YNFKEQ come from the germline V gene. This CDR3 is built from 14 residues. CDR3 protein: CASSPSAGANEQFF.

The chain recombines TRBV6-5 with TRBJ2-5; absent DNA, TCRdb's TRBD1 call cannot be checked. The CDR3 is 14 amino acids. Germline V gives CDR1 MNHEY, CDR2 SVGAGI. The CDR3 sequence is CATAGTGAQETQHF.

The V call is TRBV30, the J call TRBJ2-7. CDR3 size: 13 residues. The germline V gene has CDR1 GTSNPN and CDR2 SVGIG (reference sequence). The CDR3 loop reads CAWSSTLDYEQYF. Drawing the rest from reference TRBV30 and TRBJ2-7, the complete variable domain is SQTIHQWPATLVQPVGSPLSLECTVEGTSNPNLYWYRQAAGRGLQLLFYSVGIGQISSEVPQNLSASRPQDRQFILSSKKLLLSDSGFYLCAWSSTLDYEQYFGPGTRLTVT.

The chain links TRBV10-3 to TRBJ2-5; TCRdb names TRBD1, which stays unverified in the absence of DNA. CDR3 length: 15 amino acids. Germline-derived CDR1 and CDR2 are ENHRY and SYGVKD. CDR3 residues: CAISGITGTVGTQYF.